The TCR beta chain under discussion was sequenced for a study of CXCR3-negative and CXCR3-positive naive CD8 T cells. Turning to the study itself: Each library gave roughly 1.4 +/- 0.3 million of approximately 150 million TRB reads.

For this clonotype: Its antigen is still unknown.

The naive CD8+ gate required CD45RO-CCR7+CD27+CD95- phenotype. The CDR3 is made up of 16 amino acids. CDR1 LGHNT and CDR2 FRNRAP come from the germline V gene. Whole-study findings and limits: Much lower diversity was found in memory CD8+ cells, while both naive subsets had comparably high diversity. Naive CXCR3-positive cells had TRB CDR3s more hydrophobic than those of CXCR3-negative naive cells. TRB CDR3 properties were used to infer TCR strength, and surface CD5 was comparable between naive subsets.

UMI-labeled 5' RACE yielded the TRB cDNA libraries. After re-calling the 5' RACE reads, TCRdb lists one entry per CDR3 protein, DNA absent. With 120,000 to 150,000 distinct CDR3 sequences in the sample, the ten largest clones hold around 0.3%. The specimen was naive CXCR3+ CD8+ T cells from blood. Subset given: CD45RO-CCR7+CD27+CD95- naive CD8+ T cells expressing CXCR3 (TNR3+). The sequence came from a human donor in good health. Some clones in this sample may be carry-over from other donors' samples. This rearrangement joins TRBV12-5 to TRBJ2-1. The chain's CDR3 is CASGSPSGRTYNEQFF.